Listed below are T cell receptor beta chains from one sample, sequenced in a study of blood T cell repertoires in COVID-19. Clones were sequenced by immunoSEQ multiplex PCR, and TCRdb holds only the in-frame ones, with some missing. Here the sample spans around 170,000 clones, about 81% being singletons. Sequencing was carried out using peripheral blood. The receptors stem from an elderly woman with COVID-19, enrolled during active disease. Both conserved end residues are part of each CDR3. D genes are given only for firm matches. Clone size is given for some rows only: seen once, a few or many times, or a class if the clone is expanded.

TRBD1,TRBV4-2,TRBJ1-2,NA,CASSQVVGQGTGYTF,TGTGCCAGCAGCCAAGTTGTGGGACAGGGAACTGGCTACACCTTC
NA,TRBV14,TRBJ1-2,NA,CASSQRGPVYGYTF,TGTGCCAGCAGCCAACGAGGGCCGGTCTATGGCTACACCTTC
NA,TRBV15,TRBJ2-5,NA,CATSRPQRRETQYF,TGTGCCACCAGCAGGCCCCAGAGGAGGGAGACCCAGTACTTC
TRBD2,TRBV19,TRBJ2-2,NA,CASKGSGAGGPSGELFF,TGTGCCAGTAAAGGGTCAGGAGCGGGAGGGCCCTCCGGGGAGCTGTTTTTT
NA,TRBV30,TRBJ1-2,once,CAWSVADSQCYGYTF,TGTGCCTGGAGTGTTGCGGACAGTCAATGCTATGGCTACACCTTC
NA,TRBV5-1,TRBJ1-6,NA,CASSLSGLEGSPLHF,TGCGCCAGCAGCTTGTCGGGCCTTGAGGGATCACCCCTCCACTTT
TRBD2,TRBV6-2/TRBV6-3,TRBJ2-3,NA,CASSYLRGGVDTQYF,TGTGCCAGCAGTTACCTCCGGGGGGGGGTGGATACGCAGTATTTT
TRBD1,TRBV7-6,TRBJ2-7,NA,CASSVTGMGEQYF,TGTGCCAGCAGCGTGACAGGGATGGGCGAGCAGTACTTC
TRBD1,TRBV29-1,TRBJ1-2,NA,CSVDNRGRVYGYTF,TGCAGCGTAGACAACAGGGGGCGCGTCTATGGCTACACCTTC
NA,TRBV15,TRBJ1-1,NA,CATSRDEFTEAFF,TGTGCCACCAGCAGAGATGAGTTCACTGAAGCTTTCTTT
TRBD1,TRBV18,TRBJ1-1,NA,CASSRGQGTEAFF,TGTGCCAGCTCGCGGGGACAGGGCACTGAAGCTTTCTTT
NA,TRBV5-1,TRBJ2-7,many,CASSLATGYEQYF,TGCGCCAGCAGCTTGGCGACGGGCTACGAGCAGTACTTC